Sequencing of this TCR beta chain was carried out in a study of cytomegalovirus exposure and HLA in healthy donors. Study-wide points: An analysis that came later showed most CMV-associated TCR beta chains appearing HLA-restricted. Sequencing had likely introduced a cluster of highly shared sequence variants as an artifact.

Researchers ran the PCR with 60 Vbeta and 13 Jbeta primers. Data came from immunoSEQ multiplex PCR; TCRdb stores just in-frame clones and leaves some out. The sample records some 97,000 clones, roughly three quarters being singletons. CDR1 and CDR2 (germline): SGHDN, FVKESK. CDR3 size: 17 residues. Trimming took 3 bases from V and 4 from J, leaving 21 bases between them. As concerns this clone: Its antigen is unidentified.

This TCR came from a woman between 50 and 59 years old in good health and CMV-seropositive. Sequenced input: PBMCs. The chain is built from TRBV14 and TRBJ1-2; no clear D. In DNA form, the CDR3 reads TGTGCCAGCAGCCATAACTTGAGATCGGGTGGGTCCTATGGCTACACCTTC. This translates into CASSHNLRSGGSYGYTF.